Following are 14 T cell receptor beta chains from one sample sequenced in a study of cytomegalovirus exposure and HLA in healthy donors. The PCR contained 60 Vbeta and 13 Jbeta primers. Generated by immunoSEQ multiplex PCR, the TCRdb table keeps only in-frame clones and is missing some. This sample carries 57,000 or so clones, 70% of them seen once, and the ten largest clones take 15% to 20%. The sequencing input was PBMCs. These receptors originate from a woman aged 60-70 years in good health and CMV-seropositive.

V usage is TRBV18 and J usage is TRBJ2-5; no clear D gene. CDR1 KGHSH and CDR2 LQKENI come from the germline V gene. Trimming stripped 0 bases from V and 5 bases from J, with 10 bases between. The CDR3 is made up of 14 amino acids. The CDR3 bases are TGTGCCAGCTCACCACCAACGCTCGGGGAGACCCAGTACTTC. Amino acid sequence: CASSPPTLGETQYF.

This clone was seen just once. V and J are TRBV5-1 and TRBJ1-1; 11 bases fit TRBD1. Trimming took 4 bases from V and 5 from J; bases not matched to a gene: 13. The V gene's germline CDR1 is SGHRS and CDR2 YFSETQ. The CDR3 runs to 17 residues. The DNA of the CDR3 is TGCGCCAGCAGCCCAGGGACAGGGGGTTTCGCTGGGACTGAAGCTTTCTTT. Amino acids: CASSPGTGGFAGTEAFF.

This clone has just a few counts. The CDR3 is CASSAPGVTDEQYF. DNA of the CDR3: TGTGCCAGCAGTGCGCCCGGGGTAACAGACGAGCAGTACTTC. The chain couples TRBV6-6 to TRBJ2-7; D might be TRBD2 (5 bases). The germline V and J ends were trimmed by 5 bases and 5 bases, with 16 bases remaining between them. Per the germline V gene, CDR1 is MNHNY and CDR2 is SVGAGI (reference sequence). This CDR3 has 14 amino acids.

This chain joins TRBV7-3 and TRBJ1-1, with TRBD1 as a possible D gene (6 bases). Germline CDR1 and CDR2: SGHTA and FQGTGA. CDR3 length: 11 amino acids. V lost 5 bases to trimming and J lost 8 bases, with 9 bases between them. Written as DNA, the CDR3 is TGTGCCAGCAGCCCAGGGACAGAAGCTTTCTTT. It translates to CASSPGTEAFF.

The chain recombines TRBV5-1 with TRBJ1-5, with TRBD1 matching over 7 bases. J lost 3 bases, V lost 0 bases, and 3 bases had no gene match. This CDR3 region has 15 residues. Germline V lookup: CDR1 SGHRS, CDR2 YFSETQ. CDR3 amino acids: CASSLAGGFNQPQHF. CDR3 sequence (DNA): TGCGCCAGCAGCTTGGCAGGGGGTTTCAATCAGCCCCAGCATTTT.

This sequence joins TRBV4-1 and TRBJ1-1; 7 bases fit TRBD1. The junction had 1 base not matched to a gene; V was cut back by 5 bases and J by 1 base. Germline-derived CDR1 and CDR2 are MGHRA and YSYEKL. The CDR3 runs to 13 residues. CDR3 bases: TGCGCCAGCAGCGACAGGGAGAACACTGAAGCTTTCTTT. This encodes CASSDRENTEAFF.

The chain recombines TRBV7-2 with TRBJ1-3; D unclear. V was shortened by 3 bases and J by 4 bases, with 7 bases between the two germline ends. The CDR3 spans 13 residues. In germline, CDR1 is SGHTA, CDR2 FQGNSA. The CDR3 region is CASSLRAGNTIYF. The CDR3 bases are TGTGCCAGCAGCTTGAGGGCCGGAAACACCATATATTTT. The full variable domain, completed using reference TRBV7-2 and TRBJ1-3, is GAGVSQSPSNKVTEKGKDVELRCDPISGHTALYWYRQSLGQGLEFLIYFQGNSAPDKSGLPSDRFSAERTGGSVSTLTIQRTQQEDSAVYLCASSLRAGNTIYFGEGSWLTVV.

The V call is TRBV6-6, the J call TRBJ1-2; possibly TRBD1 for D (6 bases). The CDR3 is made up of 14 amino acids. Germline V gives CDR1 MNHNY, CDR2 SVGAGI (reference sequence). The V end lost 6 bases, the J end lost 7 bases, and 18 bases lay between the germline ends. CDR3 DNA sequence: TGTGCCAGCAGGTCGACAGGCAGGTTTGGTGGCTACACCTTC. Encoded protein: CASRSTGRFGGYTF.

The chain links TRBV4-3 to TRBJ2-7, with D tentatively TRBD1 (5 bases). CDR1 LGHNA and CDR2 YSLEER come from the germline V gene. CDR3 length: 15 amino acids. V was shortened by 0 bases and J by 9 bases, with 18 bases between the two germline ends. The CDR3 DNA sequence: TGCGCCAGCAGCCAAGATTCAGGGTCCCCACGGCGGCAGTACTTC. This gives the protein CASSQDSGSPRRQYF.

The CDR3: CASSTRTSGEYEQYF. The CDR3 region has the DNA TGTGCCAGCAGTACACGGACTAGCGGGGAGTACGAGCAGTACTTC. The gene calls are TRBV2 and TRBJ2-7; 12 nucleotides line up with TRBD2. This CDR3 has 15 amino acids. After removal of 5 bases from V and 4 bases from J, the junction contained 6 bases not matched to a gene. Germline V gives CDR1 SNHLY, CDR2 FYNNEI.

This clone showed up just once. The chain carries TRBV10-3 and TRBJ2-3; 13 nucleotides match TRBD2. Germline V gene data show CDR1 as ENHRY and CDR2 as SYGVKD. This CDR3 region has 17 residues. V gave up 3 bases and J gave up 0 bases; unmatched junction bases: 3. The CDR3 loop reads CAISEGTSGASTDTQYF. In nucleotides, the CDR3 is TGTGCCATCAGTGAAGGGACTAGCGGGGCTAGCACAGATACGCAGTATTTT.

The chain recombines TRBV5-4 with TRBJ1-2; possibly TRBD1 for D (5 bases). V was pared by 4 bases and J by 0 bases, with 19 bases between. Germline-derived CDR1 and CDR2 are SGHNT and YYREEE (reference sequence). This CDR3 contains 17 residues. The chain's CDR3 is CASSILQVNGANYGYTF. CDR3 DNA: TGTGCCAGCAGCATACTACAGGTGAACGGTGCTAACTATGGCTACACCTTC.

The chain joins TRBV2 to TRBJ2-7, with D tentatively TRBD1 (6 bases). The V end lost 5 bases, the J end lost 2 bases, and 19 bases lay between the germline ends. The germline gives CDR1 SNHLY, CDR2 FYNNEI. The CDR3 runs 16 residues. The CDR3 here is CASSRGSSGVTYEQYF. The DNA for the CDR3 is TGTGCCAGCAGTCGTGGTAGCTCAGGGGTCACCTACGAGCAGTACTTC.

The V gene is TRBV5-4, the J gene TRBJ1-2; no reliable D call. The ends were cut back, 0 bases at V and 7 bases at J, with 10 bases in the middle. Germline V gene sequence: CDR1 SGHNT, CDR2 YYREEE (reference sequence). This CDR3 spans 13 amino acids. CDR3 nucleotide sequence: TGTGCCAGCAGCTTGGACATCTTGCCTGGCTACACCTTC. Amino acid sequence: CASSLDILPGYTF.